This record concerns one T cell receptor beta chain sequence. Some clones are missing from TCRdb's copy, which holds only in-frame ones; the method was immunoSEQ multiplex PCR. The sample holds roughly 290,000 clones; around 81% are singletons and the top ten take around 4%. The germline CDR1 and CDR2 sequences are DFQATT and SNEGSKA (reference sequence). The CDR3 covers 11 residues. Between the trimmed V and J ends, which lost 5 bases and 7 bases, there was a span of 11 bases. This specimen comes from a study of blood T cell repertoires in COVID-19. V is TRBV20-1 and J is TRBJ1-1, with D unresolved. The clonotype originates from a woman in her forties or fifties with active or convalescent COVID-19. Sequencing was performed on peripheral blood. CDR3 coding DNA: TGCAGTGCTTCCTTTGAGGGTGAAGCTTTCTTT. Its translation is CSASFEGEAFF.